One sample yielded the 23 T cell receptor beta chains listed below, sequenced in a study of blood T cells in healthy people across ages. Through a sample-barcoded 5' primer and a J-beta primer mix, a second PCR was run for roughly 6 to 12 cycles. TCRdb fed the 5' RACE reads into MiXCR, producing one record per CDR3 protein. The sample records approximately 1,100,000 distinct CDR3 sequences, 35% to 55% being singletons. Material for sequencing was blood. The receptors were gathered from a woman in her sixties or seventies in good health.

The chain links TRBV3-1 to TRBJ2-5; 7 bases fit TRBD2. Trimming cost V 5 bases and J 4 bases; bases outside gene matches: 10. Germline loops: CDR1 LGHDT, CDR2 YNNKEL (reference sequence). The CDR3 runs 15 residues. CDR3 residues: CASSTSTGGGETQYF. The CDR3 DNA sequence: TGTGCCAGCAGCACCTCTACGGGGGGAGGAGAGACCCAGTACTTC.

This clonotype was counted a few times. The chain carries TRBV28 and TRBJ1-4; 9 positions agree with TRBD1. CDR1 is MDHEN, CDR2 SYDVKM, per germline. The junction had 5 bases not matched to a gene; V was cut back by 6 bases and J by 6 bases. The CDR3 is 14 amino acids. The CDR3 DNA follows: TGTGCCAGCAGACACAGGGGGCGACATGAAAAACTGTTTTTT. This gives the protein CASRHRGRHEKLFF. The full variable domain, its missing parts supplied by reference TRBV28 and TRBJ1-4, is DVKVTQSSRYLVKRTGEKVFLECVQDMDHENMFWYRQDPGLGLRLIYFSYDVKMKEKGDIPEGYSVSREKKERFSLILESASTNQTSMYLCASRHRGRHEKLFFGSGTQLSVL.

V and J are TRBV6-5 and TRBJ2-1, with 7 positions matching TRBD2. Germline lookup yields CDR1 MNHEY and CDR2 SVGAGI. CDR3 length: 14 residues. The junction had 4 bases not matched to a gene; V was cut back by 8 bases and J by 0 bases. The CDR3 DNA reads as TGTGCCAGCTGGGGGGGAAGCTCCTACAATGAGCAGTTCTTC. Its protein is CASWGGSSYNEQFF.

The CDR3 loop is CATSIGTENSPLHF. CDR3 coding DNA: TGTGCCACCAGCATCGGGACAGAGAATTCACCCCTCCACTTT. The V gene is TRBV15, the J gene TRBJ1-6, with 7 bases matching TRBD1. The CDR3 runs 14 residues. Germline V gene sequence: CDR1 LNHNV, CDR2 YYDKDF (reference sequence). V gave up 4 bases and J gave up 7 bases; unmatched junction bases: 4.

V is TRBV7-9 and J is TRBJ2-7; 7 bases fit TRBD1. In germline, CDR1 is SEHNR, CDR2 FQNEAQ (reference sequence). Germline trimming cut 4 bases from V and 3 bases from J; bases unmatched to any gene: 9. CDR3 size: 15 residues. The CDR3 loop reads CASSSGERGLYEQYF. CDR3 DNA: TGTGCCAGCAGCTCAGGGGAGAGGGGGCTCTACGAGCAGTACTTC.

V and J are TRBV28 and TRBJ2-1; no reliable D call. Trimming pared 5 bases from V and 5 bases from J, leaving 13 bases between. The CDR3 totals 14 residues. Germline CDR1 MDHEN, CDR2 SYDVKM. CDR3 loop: CASSTGRKNNEQFF. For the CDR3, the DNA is TGTGCCAGCAGTACTGGAAGGAAGAACAATGAGCAGTTCTTC.

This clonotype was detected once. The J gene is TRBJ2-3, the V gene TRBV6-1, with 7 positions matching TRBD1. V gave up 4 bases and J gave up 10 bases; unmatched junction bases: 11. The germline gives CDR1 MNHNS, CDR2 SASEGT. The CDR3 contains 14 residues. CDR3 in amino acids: CASSVGPLRGPQYF. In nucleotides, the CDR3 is TGTGCCAGCAGTGTGGGTCCTCTGAGGGGGCCGCAGTATTTT.

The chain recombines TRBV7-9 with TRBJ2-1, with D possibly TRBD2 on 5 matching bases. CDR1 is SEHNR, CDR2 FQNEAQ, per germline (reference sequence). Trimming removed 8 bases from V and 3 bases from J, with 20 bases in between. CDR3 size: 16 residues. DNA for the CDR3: TGTGCCAGCCCCCCCTTGGACGGGATCGGCTACAATGAGCAGTTCTTC. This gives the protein CASPPLDGIGYNEQFF.

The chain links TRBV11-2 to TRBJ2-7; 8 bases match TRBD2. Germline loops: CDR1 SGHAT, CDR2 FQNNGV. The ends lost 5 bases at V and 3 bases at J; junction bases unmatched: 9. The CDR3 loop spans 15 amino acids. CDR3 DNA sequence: TGTGCCAGCAGCCTCACTACTAGCGGAGGCTACGAGCAGTACTTC. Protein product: CASSLTTSGGYEQYF.

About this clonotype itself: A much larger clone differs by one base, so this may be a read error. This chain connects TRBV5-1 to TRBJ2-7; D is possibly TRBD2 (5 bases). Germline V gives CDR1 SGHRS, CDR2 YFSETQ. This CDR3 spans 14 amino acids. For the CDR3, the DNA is TGCGCCAGGAGCTTGGAGCGGATCCCTGGCGAGCAGTACTTC. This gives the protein CARSLERIPGEQYF.

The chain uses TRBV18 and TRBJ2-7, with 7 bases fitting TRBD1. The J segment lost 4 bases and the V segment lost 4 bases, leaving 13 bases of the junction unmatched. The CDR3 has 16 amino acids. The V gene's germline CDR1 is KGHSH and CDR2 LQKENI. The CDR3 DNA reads TGTGCCAGCTCACTGAAAAAGGGGGCAGGGTCTTACGAGCAGTACTTC. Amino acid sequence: CASSLKKGAGSYEQYF. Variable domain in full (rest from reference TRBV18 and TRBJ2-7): NAGVMQNPRHLVRRRGQEARLRCSPMKGHSHVYWYRQLPEEGLKFMVYLQKENIIDESGMPKERFSAEFPKEGPSILRIQQVVRGDSAAYFCASSLKKGAGSYEQYFGPGTRLTVT.

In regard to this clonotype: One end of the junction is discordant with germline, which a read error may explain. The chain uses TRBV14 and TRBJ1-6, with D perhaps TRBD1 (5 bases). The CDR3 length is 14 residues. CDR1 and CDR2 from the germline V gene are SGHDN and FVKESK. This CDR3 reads CASSQGPGNSPPHF. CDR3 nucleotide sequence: TGTGCCAGCAGCCAGGGACCGGGAAATTCACCCCCCCACTTT.

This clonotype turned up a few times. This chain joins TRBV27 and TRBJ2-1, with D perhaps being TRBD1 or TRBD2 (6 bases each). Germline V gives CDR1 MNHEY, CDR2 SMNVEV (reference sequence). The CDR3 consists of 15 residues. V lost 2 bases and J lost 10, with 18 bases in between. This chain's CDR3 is CASSLLRGGVGEQFF. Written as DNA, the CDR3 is TGTGCCAGCAGTTTACTCAGGGGCGGGGTGGGGGAGCAGTTCTTC.

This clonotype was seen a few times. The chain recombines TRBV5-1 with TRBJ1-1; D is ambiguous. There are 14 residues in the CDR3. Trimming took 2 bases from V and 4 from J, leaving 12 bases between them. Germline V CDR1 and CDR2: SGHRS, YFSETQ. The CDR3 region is CASSFEVAATEAFF. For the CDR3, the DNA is TGCGCCAGCAGCTTCGAAGTGGCCGCCACTGAAGCTTTCTTT.

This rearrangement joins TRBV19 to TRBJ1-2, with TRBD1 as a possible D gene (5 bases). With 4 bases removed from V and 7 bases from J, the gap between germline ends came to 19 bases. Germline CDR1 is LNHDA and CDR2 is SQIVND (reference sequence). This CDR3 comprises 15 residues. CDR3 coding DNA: TGTGCCAGTAGTACCCCTGGGGAGGGGCGCTTTGGCTACACCTTC. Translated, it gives CASSTPGEGRFGYTF.

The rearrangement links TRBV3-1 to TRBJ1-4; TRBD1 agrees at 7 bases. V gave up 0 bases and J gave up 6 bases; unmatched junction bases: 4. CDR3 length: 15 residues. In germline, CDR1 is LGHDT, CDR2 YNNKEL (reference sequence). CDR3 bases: TGTGCCAGCAGCCAAGATCAGGGGGACTATGAAAAACTGTTTTTT. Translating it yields CASSQDQGDYEKLFF.

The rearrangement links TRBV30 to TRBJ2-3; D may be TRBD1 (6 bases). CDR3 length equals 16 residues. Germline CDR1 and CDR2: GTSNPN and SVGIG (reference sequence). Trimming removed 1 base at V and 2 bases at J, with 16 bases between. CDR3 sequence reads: CAWSGIGRGITDTQYF. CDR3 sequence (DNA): TGTGCCTGGAGTGGCATCGGCAGGGGTATCACAGATACGCAGTATTTT.

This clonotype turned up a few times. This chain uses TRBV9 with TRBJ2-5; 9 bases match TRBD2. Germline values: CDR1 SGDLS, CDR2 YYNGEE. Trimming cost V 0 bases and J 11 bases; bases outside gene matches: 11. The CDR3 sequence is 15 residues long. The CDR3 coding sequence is TGTGCCAGCAGCGTAGAGGCTAGCGGGAACAATGAGCAGTACTTC. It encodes CASSVEASGNNEQYF.

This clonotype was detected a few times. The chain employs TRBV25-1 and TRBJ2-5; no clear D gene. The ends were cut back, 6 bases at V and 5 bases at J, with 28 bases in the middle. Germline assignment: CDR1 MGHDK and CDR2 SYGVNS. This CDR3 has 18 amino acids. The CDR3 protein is CASSGSPNPSNPPETQYF. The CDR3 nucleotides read TGTGCCAGCAGCGGCAGCCCAAACCCCTCCAACCCGCCGGAGACCCAGTACTTC.

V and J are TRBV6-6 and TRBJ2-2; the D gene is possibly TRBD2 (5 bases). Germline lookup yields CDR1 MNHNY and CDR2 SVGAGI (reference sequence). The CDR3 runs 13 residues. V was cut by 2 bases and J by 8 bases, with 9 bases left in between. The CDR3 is CASSYVGGGELFF. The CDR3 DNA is TGTGCCAGCAGTTACGTCGGAGGAGGGGAGCTGTTTTTT.

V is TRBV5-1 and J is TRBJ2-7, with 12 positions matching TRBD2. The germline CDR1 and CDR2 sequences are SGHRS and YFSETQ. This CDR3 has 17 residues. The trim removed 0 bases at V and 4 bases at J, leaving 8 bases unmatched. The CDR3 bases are TGCGCCAGCAGCTTGGAGTCTCTAGCGGGAGGGCCGTACGAGCAGTACTTC. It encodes CASSLESLAGGPYEQYF.

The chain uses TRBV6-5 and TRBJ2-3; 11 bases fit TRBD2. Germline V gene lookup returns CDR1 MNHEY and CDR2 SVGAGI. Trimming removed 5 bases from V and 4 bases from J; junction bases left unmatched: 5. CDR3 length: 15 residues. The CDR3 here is CASSNPSGRSDTQYF. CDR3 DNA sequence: TGTGCCAGCAGTAACCCTAGCGGGAGGTCAGATACGCAGTATTTT.

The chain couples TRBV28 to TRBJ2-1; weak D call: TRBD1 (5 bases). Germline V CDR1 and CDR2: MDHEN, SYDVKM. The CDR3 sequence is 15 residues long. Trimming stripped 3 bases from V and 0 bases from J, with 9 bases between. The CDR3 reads CASSLLDNSYNEQFF. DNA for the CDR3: TGTGCCAGCAGTTTGTTGGACAACTCCTACAATGAGCAGTTCTTC.